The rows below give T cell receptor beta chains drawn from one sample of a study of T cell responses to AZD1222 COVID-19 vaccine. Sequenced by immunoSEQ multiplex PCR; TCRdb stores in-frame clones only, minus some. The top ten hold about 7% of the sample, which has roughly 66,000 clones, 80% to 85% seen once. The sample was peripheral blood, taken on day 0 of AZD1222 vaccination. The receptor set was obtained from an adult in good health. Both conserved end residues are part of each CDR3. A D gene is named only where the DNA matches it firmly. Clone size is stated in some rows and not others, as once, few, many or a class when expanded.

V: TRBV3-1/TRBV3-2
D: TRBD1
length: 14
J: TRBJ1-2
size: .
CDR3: CASSHAQGGRGYTF
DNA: TGTGCCAGCAGCCACGCACAGGGGGGTCGGGGCTACACCTTC

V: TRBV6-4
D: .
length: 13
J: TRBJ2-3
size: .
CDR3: CASSGDHTDTQYF
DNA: TGTGCCAGCAGTGGGGACCACACAGATACGCAGTATTTT

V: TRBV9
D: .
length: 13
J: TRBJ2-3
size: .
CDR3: CASSVGSPDTQYF
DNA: TGTGCCAGCAGCGTAGGTAGCCCCGATACGCAGTATTTT

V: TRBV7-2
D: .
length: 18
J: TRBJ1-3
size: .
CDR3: CASSSDTDSKSSGNTIYF
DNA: TGTGCCAGCAGTTCCGATACGGACTCCAAGAGCTCTGGAAACACCATATATTTT

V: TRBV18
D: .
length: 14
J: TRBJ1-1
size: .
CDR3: CASSPVTPNTEAFF
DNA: TGTGCCAGCTCACCAGTGACTCCAAACACTGAAGCTTTCTTT

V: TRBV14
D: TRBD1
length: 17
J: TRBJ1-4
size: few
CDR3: CASSPWTGRSTNEKLFF
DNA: TGTGCCAGCAGCCCGTGGACAGGGCGATCAACTAATGAAAAACTGTTTTTT

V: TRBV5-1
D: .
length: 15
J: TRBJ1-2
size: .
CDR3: CASSPGRISDYGYTF
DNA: TGCGCCAGCAGCCCGGGACGGATAAGCGACTATGGCTACACCTTC

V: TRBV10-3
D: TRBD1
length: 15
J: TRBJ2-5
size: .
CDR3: CAISRGQETQETQYF
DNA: TGTGCCATCAGCCGAGGACAGGAGACCCAAGAGACCCAGTACTTC

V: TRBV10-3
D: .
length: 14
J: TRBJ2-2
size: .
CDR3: CAATGTQNTGELFF
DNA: TGTGCCGCCACCGGGACCCAGAACACCGGGGAGCTGTTTTTT

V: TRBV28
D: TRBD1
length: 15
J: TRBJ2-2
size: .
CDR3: CASNSGGENTGELFF
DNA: TGTGCCAGCAATTCAGGGGGCGAAAACACCGGGGAGCTGTTTTTT

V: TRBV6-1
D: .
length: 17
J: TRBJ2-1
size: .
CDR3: CASSERYGQGSYNEQFF
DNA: TGTGCCAGCAGTGAACGATACGGGCAGGGGTCATACAATGAGCAGTTCTTC

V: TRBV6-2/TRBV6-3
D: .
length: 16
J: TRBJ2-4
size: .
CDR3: CASTPLPSLAKNIQYF
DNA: TGTGCCAGCACCCCGCTCCCCAGTCTAGCCAAAAACATTCAGTACTTC

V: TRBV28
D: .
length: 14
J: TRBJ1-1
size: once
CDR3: CASSLVGGNTEAFF
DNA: TGTGCCAGCAGTTTAGTGGGCGGGAACACTGAAGCTTTCTTT

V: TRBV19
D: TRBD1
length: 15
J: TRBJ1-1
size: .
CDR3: CASSMAGGAIGEAFF
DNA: TGTGCCAGTAGTATGGCAGGGGGAGCAATAGGTGAAGCTTTCTTT

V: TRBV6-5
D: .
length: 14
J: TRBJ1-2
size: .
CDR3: CASSYFPAQLGYTF
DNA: TGTGCCAGCAGTTACTTTCCTGCTCAGTTGGGCTACACCTTC

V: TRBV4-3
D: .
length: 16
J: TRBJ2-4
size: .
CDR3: CASSQAWGVAKNIQYF
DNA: TGCGCCAGCAGCCAAGCGTGGGGCGTAGCCAAAAACATTCAGTACTTC

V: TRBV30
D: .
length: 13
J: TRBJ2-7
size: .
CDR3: CAWSISSSYEQYF
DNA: TGTGCCTGGAGTATAAGTAGCTCCTACGAGCAGTACTTC

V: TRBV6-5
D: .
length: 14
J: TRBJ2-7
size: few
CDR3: CASTPLAGRYEQYF
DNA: TGTGCCAGCACTCCCCTGGCGGGCAGGTACGAGCAGTACTTC